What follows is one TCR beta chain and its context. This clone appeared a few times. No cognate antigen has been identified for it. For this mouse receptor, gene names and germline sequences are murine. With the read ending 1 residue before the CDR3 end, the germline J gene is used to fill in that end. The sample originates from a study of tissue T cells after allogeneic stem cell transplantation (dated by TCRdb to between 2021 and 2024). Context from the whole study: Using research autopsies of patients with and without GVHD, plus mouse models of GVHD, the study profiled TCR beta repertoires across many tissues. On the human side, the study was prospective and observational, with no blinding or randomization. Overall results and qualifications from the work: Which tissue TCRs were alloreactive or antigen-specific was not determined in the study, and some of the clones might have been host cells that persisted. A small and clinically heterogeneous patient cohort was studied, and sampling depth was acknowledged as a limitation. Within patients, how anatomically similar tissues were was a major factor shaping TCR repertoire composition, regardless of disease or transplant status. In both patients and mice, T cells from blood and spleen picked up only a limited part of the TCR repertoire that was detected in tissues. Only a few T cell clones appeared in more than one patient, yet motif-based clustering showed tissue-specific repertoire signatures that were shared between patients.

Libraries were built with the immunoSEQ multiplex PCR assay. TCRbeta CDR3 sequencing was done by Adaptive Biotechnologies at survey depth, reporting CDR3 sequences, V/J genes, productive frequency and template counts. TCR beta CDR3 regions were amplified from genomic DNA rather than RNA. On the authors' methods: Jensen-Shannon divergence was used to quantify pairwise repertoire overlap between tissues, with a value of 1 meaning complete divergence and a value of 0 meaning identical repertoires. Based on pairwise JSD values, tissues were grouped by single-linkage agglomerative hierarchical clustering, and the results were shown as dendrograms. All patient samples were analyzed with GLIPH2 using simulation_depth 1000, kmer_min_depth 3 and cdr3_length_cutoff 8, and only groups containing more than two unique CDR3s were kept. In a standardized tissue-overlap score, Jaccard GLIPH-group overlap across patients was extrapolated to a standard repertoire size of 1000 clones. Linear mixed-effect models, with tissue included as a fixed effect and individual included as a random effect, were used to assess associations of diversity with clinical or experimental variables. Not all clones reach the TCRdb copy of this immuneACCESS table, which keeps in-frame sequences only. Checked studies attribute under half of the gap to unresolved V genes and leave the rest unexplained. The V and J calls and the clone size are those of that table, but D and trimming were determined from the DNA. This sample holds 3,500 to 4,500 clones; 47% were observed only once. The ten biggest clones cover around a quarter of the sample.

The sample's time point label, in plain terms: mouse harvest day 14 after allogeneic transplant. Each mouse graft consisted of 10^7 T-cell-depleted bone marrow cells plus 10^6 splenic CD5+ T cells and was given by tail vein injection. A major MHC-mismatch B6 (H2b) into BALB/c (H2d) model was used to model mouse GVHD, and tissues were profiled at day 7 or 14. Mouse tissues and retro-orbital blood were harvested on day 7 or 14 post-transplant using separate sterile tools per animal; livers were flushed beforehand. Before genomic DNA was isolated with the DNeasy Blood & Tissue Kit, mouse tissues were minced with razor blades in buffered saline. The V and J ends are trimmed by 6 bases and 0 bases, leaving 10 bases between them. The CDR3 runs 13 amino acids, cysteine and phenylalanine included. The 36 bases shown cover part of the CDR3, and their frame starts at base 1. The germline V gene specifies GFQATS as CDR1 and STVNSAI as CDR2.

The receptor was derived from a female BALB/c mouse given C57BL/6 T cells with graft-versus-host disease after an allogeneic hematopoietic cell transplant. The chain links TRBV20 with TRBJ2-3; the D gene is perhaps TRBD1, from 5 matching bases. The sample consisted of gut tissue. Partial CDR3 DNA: TGTGGTGCACAGGACGGTAGTGCAGAAACGCTGTAT. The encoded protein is CGAQDGSAETLY. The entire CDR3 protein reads CGAQDGSAETLYF.